The rows below give T cell receptor beta chains drawn from one sample of a study of post-analysis software for immune sequencing data. A single record per CDR3 protein comes from TCRdb applying MiXCR to the PCR reads. The sample lists roughly 580,000 distinct CDR3 sequences; 44% were seen once. Sequencing was done on a sample of blood. Receptors originate from a girl under 18 with multiple sclerosis. Each CDR3 is given with its conserved first and last residue. A D gene is named only where the DNA matches it firmly. Some rows mark clone size as missing; the rest say once, few, many or name a class of expanded clone.

j_call | v_call | d_call | clone_size | cdr3_nt | cdr3_aa
TRBJ2-4 | TRBV4-1 | NA | NA | TGCGCCAGCAGCCAGCAGCAGCTAGCCAAAAACATTCAGTACTTC | CASSQQQLAKNIQYF
TRBJ1-2 | TRBV12-3/TRBV12-4 | NA | NA | TGTGCCAGCACCGAAAGGGCAGGGGACCATGGCTACACCTTC | CASTERAGDHGYTF
TRBJ2-2 | TRBV20-1 | TRBD1 | NA | TGCAGTGCAAGGGGGCGAAACACCGGGGAGCTGTTTTTT | CSARGRNTGELFF
TRBJ2-1 | TRBV5-1 | TRBD2 | few | TGCGCCAGCAGCTTGAAGACAGCGGGGGGCTACAATGAGCAGTTCTTC | CASSLKTAGGYNEQFF
TRBJ2-7 | TRBV4-2 | TRBD2 | NA | TGTGCCAGCCGGGGGGGGGCTAGCGATATGTCCTACGAGCAGTACTTC | CASRGGASDMSYEQYF
TRBJ1-1 | TRBV7-2 | NA | NA | TGTGCCAGCAGCTTTTGGGGGAGGAACACTGAAGCTTTCTTT | CASSFWGRNTEAFF
TRBJ1-1 | TRBV7-9 | NA | few | TGTGCCAGCAGCCCGAAGCGAGGGTCTGACACTGAAGCTTTCTTT | CASSPKRGSDTEAFF
TRBJ1-2 | TRBV29-1 | TRBD1 | NA | TGCAGCGTTGAAGAAAGGGGGCGCGACGATGGCTACACCTTC | CSVEERGRDDGYTF
TRBJ2-5 | TRBV12-3/TRBV12-4 | NA | NA | TGTGCCAGCAGTTCGCAACTCGAAGAGACCCAGTACTTC | CASSSQLEETQYF
TRBJ2-3 | TRBV5-1 | TRBD2 | NA | TGCGCCAGCAGCTTGGTCCTTTCTAGCGGGGGTGTCGGAGATACGCAGTATTTT | CASSLVLSSGGVGDTQYF
TRBJ1-5 | TRBV4-1 | TRBD1 | NA | TGCGCCAGCAGCCACCCGATTCCGGGACAGGGAAGCAATCAGCCCCAGCATTTT | CASSHPIPGQGSNQPQHF
TRBJ1-5 | TRBV21-1 | NA | NA | TGTTCACTAAGGGGGAGCAATCAGCCCCAGCATTTT | CSLRGSNQPQHF
TRBJ1-2 | TRBV11-2 | TRBD1 | NA | TGTGCCAGCAGCCCTGGACAGGTTGGCTACACCTTC | CASSPGQVGYTF
TRBJ1-5 | TRBV3-1 | NA | NA | TGTGCCAGCAGCCCGGAAGCTAATCAGCCCCAGCATTTT | CASSPEANQPQHF
TRBJ2-1 | TRBV7-9 | TRBD2 | NA | TGTGCCAGCAGTGAGAAGACTAGCTTTCACAATGAGCAGTTCTTC | CASSEKTSFHNEQFF
TRBJ2-7 | TRBV27 | TRBD1 | few | TGTGCCAGCAGTTCGGACAGGGCTCTGGGCGAGCAGTACTTC | CASSSDRALGEQYF
TRBJ2-1 | TRBV5-1 | NA | few | TGCGCCAGCAGCGAACAGGGAGGGGACTACAATGAGCAGTTCTTC | CASSEQGGDYNEQFF
TRBJ2-6 | TRBV24-1 | NA | NA | TGTGCCGTCCTACCCTCTGGGGCCAACGTCCTGACTTTC | CAVLPSGANVLTF
TRBJ2-3 | TRBV27 | NA | NA | TGTGCCAGCAGTTCGCCATTCGAGGGCACAGATACGCAGTATTTT | CASSSPFEGTDTQYF
TRBJ2-7 | TRBV6-6 | TRBD2 | NA | TGTGCCAGCAGAAGCGGGGGGGCCGCTTATCAGCAGTACTTC | CASRSGGAAYQQYF
TRBJ2-1 | TRBV5-5 | NA | NA | TGTGCCAGCATCCCTGCGGGGGCCTCCTACAATGAGCAGTTCTTC | CASIPAGASYNEQFF
TRBJ1-2 | TRBV7-9 | NA | NA | TGTGCCAGCAGCTTTGACAGCGGGGGCTATGGCTACACCTTC | CASSFDSGGYGYTF
TRBJ1-2 | TRBV20-1 | TRBD1 | NA | TGCAGTGCTTCAGACAGGGGGAACTATGGCTACACCTTC | CSASDRGNYGYTF
TRBJ2-3 | TRBV7-2 | NA | NA | TGTGCCAGCAGCTTAGCATGGGGGGCCCTAAGCACAGATACGCAGTATTTT | CASSLAWGALSTDTQYF
TRBJ1-1 | TRBV4-2 | TRBD1 | NA | TGTGCCAGCAGCCTAAAAGACAGGGACCCGAACACTGAAGCTTTCTTT | CASSLKDRDPNTEAFF
TRBJ2-1 | TRBV10-3 | TRBD1 | NA | TGTGCCATCAGAACGACAGGGAGCTCCTACAATGAGCAGTTCTTC | CAIRTTGSSYNEQFF
TRBJ1-1 | TRBV6-5 | NA | NA | TGTGCCAGCAGTTACGACCTGGACACTGAAGCTTTCTTT | CASSYDLDTEAFF
TRBJ1-4 | TRBV7-2 | TRBD1 | NA | TGTGCCAGCAGCCGAGGGGGCGTGGATGAAAAACGGTTTTTT | CASSRGGVDEKRFF
TRBJ2-7 | TRBV12-3/TRBV12-4 | NA | NA | TGTGCCAGCAGTTTTAATCCAGGCCGGTCAAGCTACGAGCAGTACTTC | CASSFNPGRSSYEQYF
TRBJ2-5 | TRBV29-1 | NA | NA | TGCACCATACGGTTCCCCTCCGAGACCCAGTACTTC | CTIRFPSETQYF
TRBJ1-1 | TRBV7-8 | NA | NA | TGTGCCAGCAGCTTAGATGCGCTCCCCACTGAAGCTTTCTTT | CASSLDALPTEAFF
TRBJ1-1 | TRBV20-1 | NA | NA | TGCAGTGCTAGAGATAAAGCGATTAGGACTGAAGCTTTCTTT | CSARDKAIRTEAFF
TRBJ2-1 | TRBV2 | NA | once | TGTGCCAGCCCATTCAGAGGGTCTAGCAATGAGCAGTTCTTC | CASPFRGSSNEQFF
TRBJ2-5 | TRBV6-5 | TRBD2 | many | TGTGCCAGCAGTCAGACTAGCGTGCAGTACTTC | CASSQTSVQYF
TRBJ2-1 | TRBV6-6 | NA | NA | TGTGCCAGCAGTTACGGTGGAGGGGTGGACAATGAGCAGTTCTTC | CASSYGGGVDNEQFF
TRBJ1-1 | TRBV6-2/TRBV6-3 | NA | NA | TGTGCCAGCAGCTTTACGTACACTGAAGCTTTCTTT | CASSFTYTEAFF